Following are 9 T cell receptor beta chains from one sample sequenced in a study of T cell clonotyping in hematopoietic cell transplantation. Measured with immunoSEQ multiplex PCR; TCRdb has only the in-frame clones, and not every one. The sample yields around 5,000 clones, 72% seen once. The sample consisted of PBMCs, taken 100 days after allogeneic stem cell transplant. These receptors all stem from a female patient in her forties or fifties who had an allogeneic stem cell transplant, so the T cells may come from the graft donor. Some clones in this sample may be carry-over from other donors' samples.

The chain combines TRBV5-3 with TRBJ2-5; D is perhaps TRBD2 (6 bases). TRBV5-3 is designated an ORF whose function remains uncertain. The CDR3 is made up of 14 amino acids. Between the trimmed V and J ends, which lost 8 bases and 10 bases, there was a span of 24 bases. The CDR3 is CASSPEGPRRDQYF. CDR3 sequence (DNA): TGTGCCAGCAGCCCGGAGGGACCCCGAAGAGACCAGTACTTC.

This sequence joins TRBV11-1 and TRBJ2-7, with D possibly being TRBD2 (5 bases). Germline values: CDR1 SGHAT, CDR2 FQDESV (reference sequence). The V and J ends lost 6 bases and 0 bases respectively, with 18 bases between them. CDR3 length equals 16 residues. In nucleotides, the CDR3 is TGTGCCAGCAGGGACTTGGACGGAGCCCTCTCCTACGAGCAGTACTTC. Translated: CASRDLDGALSYEQYF.

The gene calls are TRBV11-3 and TRBJ2-7; D is unclear. V was trimmed by 6 bases and J by 3 bases, leaving 12 bases between them. Germline-derived CDR1 and CDR2 are SGHNT and YENEEA. This CDR3 is built from 13 residues. CDR3 loop: CASSSQVLYEQYF. The CDR3 nucleotides read TGTGCCAGCAGTTCTCAGGTCCTCTACGAGCAGTACTTC.

The rearrangement links TRBV6-1 to TRBJ2-3; D is undetermined. CDR1 is MNHNS and CDR2 is SASEGT in the germline V gene. The V gene lost 8 bases and the J gene lost 0 bases, with 12 bases spanning the gap. The CDR3 spans 14 residues. CDR3 protein: CASSQETSTDTQYF. CDR3 DNA: TGTGCCAGCTCTCAGGAAACTAGCACAGATACGCAGTATTTT.

This clone was counted once. The chain couples TRBV5-5 to TRBJ2-2; maybe TRBD2 (6 bases). The CDR3 has 14 amino acids. V was clipped by 2 bases and J by 4 bases, with 9 bases between them. Germline V CDR1 and CDR2: SGHKS, YYEKEE (reference sequence). The CDR3 sequence is CASSLLGGTGELFF. The CDR3 DNA follows: TGTGCCAGCAGCTTACTGGGGGGCACCGGGGAGCTGTTTTTT.

V is TRBV9 and J is TRBJ2-1; D is ambiguous. V lost 4 bases, J lost 6 bases, and 11 bases lay in between. The CDR3 runs to 13 residues. Germline V gene data show CDR1 as SGDLS and CDR2 as YYNGEE. DNA of the CDR3: TGTGCCAGCAGCCTCCGGACGGCCAATGAGCAGTTCTTC. Protein sequence: CASSLRTANEQFF. The full variable domain, rest sourced from reference TRBV9 and TRBJ2-1, is DSGVTQTPKHLITATGQRVTLRCSPRSGDLSVYWYQQSLDQGLQFLIQYYNGEERAKGNILERFSAQQFPDLHSELNLSSLELGDSALYFCASSLRTANEQFFGPGTRLTVL.

About this clone: Sequence at one end of the junction differs from germline and may be a read error. The chain has TRBV7-3 and TRBJ2-2, with TRBD1 matching over 9 bases. The CDR3 has 14 amino acids. From germline, CDR1 is SGHTA and CDR2 FQGTGA. The CDR3 bases are TGTGTCAGCAGCTTAAGGGACAGGGCCCGGGAGCTGTTTTTT. Translation: CVSSLRDRARELFF.

The chain couples TRBV6-5 to TRBJ2-3; D is unclear. Germline V lookup: CDR1 MNHEY, CDR2 SVGAGI. The CDR3 length is 14 residues. V was clipped by 5 bases and J by 4 bases, with 13 bases between them. The CDR3 loop is CASSASGWADTQYF. CDR3 sequence (DNA): TGTGCCAGCAGTGCTAGTGGGTGGGCAGATACGCAGTATTTT.

This clone was recorded a few times. The chain joins TRBV25-1 to TRBJ1-1, with unresolved D. V dropped 8 bases and J dropped 11 bases, with 9 bases sitting between them. The CDR3 runs to 9 residues. Germline loops: CDR1 MGHDK, CDR2 SYGVNS. The CDR3: CASLGHAFF. Written as DNA, the CDR3 is TGTGCCAGCCTAGGGCATGCTTTCTTT.